This T cell receptor (beta chain) stems from a study of blood T cell repertoires in COVID-19. Study-wide context: Material from acute and convalescent COVID-19 was sourced from the United States, Italy and Spain. T cells, B-cell-depleted T cells, or PBMCs provided the cDNA or gDNA that served as material.

The CDR3 length is 13 residues. The germline CDR1 and CDR2 sequences are LGHDT and YNNKEL (reference sequence). V was pared by 4 bases and J by 7 bases, with 3 bases of the junction left unmatched. Study processing details: Counts of nucleated cells, estimated from reference gene primer amplification, were obtained. Sequenced by immunoSEQ multiplex PCR; TCRdb stores in-frame clones only, minus some. That table is the source of V, J and clone size, and D and trimming were worked out from the DNA. The table has fewer than 40,000 clones, roughly 85% seen once. This TCR derives from a human donor in a cohort sampled during active COVID-19. The rearrangement links TRBV3-1 (or the pseudogene TRBV3-2) to TRBJ2-1; 8 bases are a match to TRBD2. Sequenced sample: peripheral blood. Here the CDR3 reads CASSPGGRNEQFF. CDR3 bases: TGTGCCAGCAGCCCCGGCGGGAGGAATGAGCAGTTCTTC.